The present TCR beta chain was sequenced within a study of metastatic and nonmetastatic thyroid tumors. All patients reached thyroid surgery having received no treatment beforehand. MiXCR was used by TCRdb to re-call the PCR reads. The table has 15,000 to 20,000 clones, about 22% seen once. Germline V gene sequence: CDR1 GTSNPN, CDR2 SVGIG (reference sequence). This CDR3 comprises 14 residues. V lost 1 base and J lost 9; bases outside the gene matches: 10. The receptor comes from a female donor with papillary thyroid cancer or a benign thyroid nodule (not recorded which). Some clones in this sample may be carry-over from other donors' samples. V is TRBV30 and J is TRBJ2-7; 9 nucleotides match TRBD2. Source material: adjacent normal tissue. The CDR3 region is CAWSDLAGSDAQYF. The CDR3 DNA sequence: TGTGCCTGGAGTGACCTAGCGGGATCGGACGCGCAGTACTTC.